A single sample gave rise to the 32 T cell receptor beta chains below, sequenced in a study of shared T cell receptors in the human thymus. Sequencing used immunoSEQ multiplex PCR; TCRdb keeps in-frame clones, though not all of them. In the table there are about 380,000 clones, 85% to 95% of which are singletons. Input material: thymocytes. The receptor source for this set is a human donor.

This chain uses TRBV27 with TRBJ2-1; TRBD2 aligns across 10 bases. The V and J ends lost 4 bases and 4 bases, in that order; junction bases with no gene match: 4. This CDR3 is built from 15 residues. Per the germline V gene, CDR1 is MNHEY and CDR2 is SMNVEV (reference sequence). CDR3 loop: CASSSPGLAYNEQFF. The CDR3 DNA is TGTGCCAGCAGTTCGCCGGGACTAGCGTACAATGAGCAGTTCTTC.

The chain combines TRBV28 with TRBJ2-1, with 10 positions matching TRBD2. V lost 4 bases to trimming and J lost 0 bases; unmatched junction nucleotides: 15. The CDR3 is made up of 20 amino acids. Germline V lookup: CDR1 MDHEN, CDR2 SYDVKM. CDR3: CASSWERGLAGASSYNEQFF. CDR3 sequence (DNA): TGTGCCAGCAGTTGGGAGAGGGGGCTAGCGGGAGCCTCCTCCTACAATGAGCAGTTCTTC.

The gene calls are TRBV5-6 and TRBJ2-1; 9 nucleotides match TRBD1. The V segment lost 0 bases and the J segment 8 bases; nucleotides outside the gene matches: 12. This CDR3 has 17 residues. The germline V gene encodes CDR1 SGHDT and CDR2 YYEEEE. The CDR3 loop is CASSLEVAGQGRYEQFF. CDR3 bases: TGTGCCAGCAGCTTGGAGGTTGCGGGACAGGGTAGGTATGAGCAGTTCTTC.

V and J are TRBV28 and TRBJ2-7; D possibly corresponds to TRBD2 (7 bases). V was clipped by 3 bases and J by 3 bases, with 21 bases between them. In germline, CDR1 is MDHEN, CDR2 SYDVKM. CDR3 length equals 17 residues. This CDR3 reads CASSFARGRGWDYEQYF. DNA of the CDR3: TGTGCCAGCAGTTTCGCAAGGGGGAGGGGTTGGGACTACGAGCAGTACTTC.

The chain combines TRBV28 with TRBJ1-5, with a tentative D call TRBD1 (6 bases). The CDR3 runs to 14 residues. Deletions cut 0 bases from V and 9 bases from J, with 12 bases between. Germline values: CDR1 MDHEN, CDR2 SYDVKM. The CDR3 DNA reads TGTGCCAGCAGTTTATGGGGGGGGCTGAGGCCCCAGCATTTT. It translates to CASSLWGGLRPQHF.

The CDR3 DNA follows: TGTGCCAGCAGCCGCCTATCGGGACAGGTTGCTGAAGCTTTCTTT. Its translation: CASSRLSGQVAEAFF. This chain links TRBV5-6 with TRBJ1-1, with TRBD1 matching 8 bases. V shed 4 bases and J 6 bases; nucleotides not matched to a gene: 11. The CDR3 length is 15 residues. CDR1 is SGHDT and CDR2 is YYEEEE in the germline V gene. The full variable domain, its missing parts supplied by reference TRBV5-6 and TRBJ1-1, is DAGVTQSPTHLIKTRGQQVTLRCSPKSGHDTVSWYQQALGQGPQFIFQYYEEEERQRGNFPDRFSGHQFPNYSSELNVNALLLGDSALYLCASSRLSGQVAEAFFGQGTRLTVV.

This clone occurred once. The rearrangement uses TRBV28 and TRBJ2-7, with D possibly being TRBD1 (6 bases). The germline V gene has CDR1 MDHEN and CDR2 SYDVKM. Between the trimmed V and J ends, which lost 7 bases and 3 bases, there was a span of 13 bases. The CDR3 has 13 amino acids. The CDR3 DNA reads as TGTGCCAGCATCCCCGGACAGAGCTACGAGCAGTACTTC. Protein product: CASIPGQSYEQYF.

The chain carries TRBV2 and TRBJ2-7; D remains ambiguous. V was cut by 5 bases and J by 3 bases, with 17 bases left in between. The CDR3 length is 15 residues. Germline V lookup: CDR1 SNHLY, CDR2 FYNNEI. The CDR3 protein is CASSQYSVLVYEQYF. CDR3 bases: TGTGCCAGCAGTCAATACAGCGTGCTGGTCTACGAGCAGTACTTC.

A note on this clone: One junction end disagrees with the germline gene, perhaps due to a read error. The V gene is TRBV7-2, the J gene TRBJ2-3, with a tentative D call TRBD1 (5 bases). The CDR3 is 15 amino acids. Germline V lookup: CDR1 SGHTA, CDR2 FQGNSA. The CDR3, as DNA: TGTGCCAGCTGCTTGGGGCCGGAAAACACAGATACGCAGTATTTT. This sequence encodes CASCLGPENTDTQYF.

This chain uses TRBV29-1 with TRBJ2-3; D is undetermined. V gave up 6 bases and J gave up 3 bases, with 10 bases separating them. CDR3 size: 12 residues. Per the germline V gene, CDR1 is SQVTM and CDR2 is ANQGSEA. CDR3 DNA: TGCAGCGTGACCCCCGGGACAGATACGCAGTATTTT. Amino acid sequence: CSVTPGTDTQYF.

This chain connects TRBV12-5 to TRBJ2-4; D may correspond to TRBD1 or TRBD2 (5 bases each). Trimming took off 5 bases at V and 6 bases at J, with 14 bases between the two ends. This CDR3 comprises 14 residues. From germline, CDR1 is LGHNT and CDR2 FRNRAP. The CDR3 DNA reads TGTGCTAGTGGTCCTACCCGGGGCGGAAACATTCAGTACTTC. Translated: CASGPTRGGNIQYF.

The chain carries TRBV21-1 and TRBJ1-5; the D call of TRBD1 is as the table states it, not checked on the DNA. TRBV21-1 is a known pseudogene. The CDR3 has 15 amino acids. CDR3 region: CAIQGQLYSNQPQHF. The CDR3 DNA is TGTGCCATCCAGGGACAGCTTTATAGCAATCAGCCCCAGCATTTT.

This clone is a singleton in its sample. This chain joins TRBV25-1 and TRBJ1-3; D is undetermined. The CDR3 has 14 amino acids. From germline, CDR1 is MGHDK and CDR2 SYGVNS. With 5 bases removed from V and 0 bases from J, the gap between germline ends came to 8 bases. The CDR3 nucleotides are TGTGCCAGCAGTCATACAAGCTCTGGAAACACCATATATTTT. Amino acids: CASSHTSSGNTIYF.

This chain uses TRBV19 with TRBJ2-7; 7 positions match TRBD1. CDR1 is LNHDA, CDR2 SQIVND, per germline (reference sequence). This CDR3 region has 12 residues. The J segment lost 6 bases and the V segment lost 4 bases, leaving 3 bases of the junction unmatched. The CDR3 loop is CASSTRDSEQYF. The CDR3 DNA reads TGTGCCAGTAGTACCCGGGACAGCGAGCAGTACTTC.

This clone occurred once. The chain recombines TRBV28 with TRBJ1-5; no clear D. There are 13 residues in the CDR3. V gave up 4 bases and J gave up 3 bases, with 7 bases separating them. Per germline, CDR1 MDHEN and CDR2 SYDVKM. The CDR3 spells CASSYNLNQPQHF. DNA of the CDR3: TGTGCCAGCAGTTATAACCTCAATCAGCCCCAGCATTTT.

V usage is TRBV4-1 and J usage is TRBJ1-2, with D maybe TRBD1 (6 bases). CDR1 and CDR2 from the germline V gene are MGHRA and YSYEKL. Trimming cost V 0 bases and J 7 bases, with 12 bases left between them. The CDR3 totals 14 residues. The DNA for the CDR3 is TGCGCCAGCAGCCAAGAAAAGGGGGTACCTGGCTACACCTTC. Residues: CASSQEKGVPGYTF.

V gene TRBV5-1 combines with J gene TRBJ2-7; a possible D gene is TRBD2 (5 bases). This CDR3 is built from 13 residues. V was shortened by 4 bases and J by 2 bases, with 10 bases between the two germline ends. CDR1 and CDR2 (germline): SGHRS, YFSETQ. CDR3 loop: CASSRGETYEQYF. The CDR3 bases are TGCGCCAGCAGCCGGGGAGAAACCTACGAGCAGTACTTC.

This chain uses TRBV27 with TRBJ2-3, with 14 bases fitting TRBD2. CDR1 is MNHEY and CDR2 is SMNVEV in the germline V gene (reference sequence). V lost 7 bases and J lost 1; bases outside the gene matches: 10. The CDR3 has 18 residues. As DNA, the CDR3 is TGTGCCAGCACCCCCGGGACTAGCGGGAGATCGGGCACAGATACGCAGTATTTT. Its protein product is CASTPGTSGRSGTDTQYF.

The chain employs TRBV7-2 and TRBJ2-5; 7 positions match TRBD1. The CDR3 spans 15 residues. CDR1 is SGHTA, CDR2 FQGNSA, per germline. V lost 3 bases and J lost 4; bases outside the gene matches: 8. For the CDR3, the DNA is TGTGCCAGCAGCTTTGGGACAGCCCCGAGAGAGACCCAGTACTTC. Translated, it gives CASSFGTAPRETQYF.

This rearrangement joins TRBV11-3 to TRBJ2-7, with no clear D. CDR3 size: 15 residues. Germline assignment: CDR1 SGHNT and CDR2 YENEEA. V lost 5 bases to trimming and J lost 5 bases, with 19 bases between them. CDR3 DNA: TGTGCCAGCAGCCTATTGAAGGACCTACTCCACGAGCAGTACTTC. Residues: CASSLLKDLLHEQYF.

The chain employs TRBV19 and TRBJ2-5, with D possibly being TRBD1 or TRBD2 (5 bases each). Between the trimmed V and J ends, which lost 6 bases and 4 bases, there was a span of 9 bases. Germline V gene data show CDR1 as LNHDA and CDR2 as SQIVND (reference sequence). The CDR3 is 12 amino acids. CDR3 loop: CASRMRGETQYF. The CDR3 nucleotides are TGTGCCAGTAGAATGAGGGGAGAGACCCAGTACTTC. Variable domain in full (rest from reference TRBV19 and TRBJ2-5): DGGITQSPKYLFRKEGQNVTLSCEQNLNHDAMYWYRQDPGQGLRLIYYSQIVNDFQKGDIAEGYSVSREKKESFPLTVTSAQKNPTAFYLCASRMRGETQYFGPGTRLLVL.

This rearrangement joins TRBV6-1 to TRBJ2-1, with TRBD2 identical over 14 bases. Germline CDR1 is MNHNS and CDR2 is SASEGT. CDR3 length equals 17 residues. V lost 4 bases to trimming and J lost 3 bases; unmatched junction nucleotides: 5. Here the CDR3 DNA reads TGTGCCAGCAGTGTCCCGGGACTAGCGGGAGTCTACAATGAGCAGTTCTTC. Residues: CASSVPGLAGVYNEQFF.

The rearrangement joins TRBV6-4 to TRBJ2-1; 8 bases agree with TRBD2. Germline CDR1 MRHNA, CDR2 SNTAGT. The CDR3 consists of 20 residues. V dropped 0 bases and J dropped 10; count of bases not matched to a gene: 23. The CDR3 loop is CASSDSSGANGTRLFREQFF. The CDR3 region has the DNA TGTGCCAGCAGTGACTCGAGCGGGGCAAACGGGACTAGGTTATTCCGGGAGCAGTTCTTC.

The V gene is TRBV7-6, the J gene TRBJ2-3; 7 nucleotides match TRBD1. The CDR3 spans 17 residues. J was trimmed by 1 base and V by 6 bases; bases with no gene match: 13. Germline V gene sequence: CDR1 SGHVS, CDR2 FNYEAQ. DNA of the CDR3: TGTGCCAGCAGATCAGGGGGTCCGGGACAACGCACAGATACGCAGTATTTT. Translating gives CASRSGGPGQRTDTQYF.

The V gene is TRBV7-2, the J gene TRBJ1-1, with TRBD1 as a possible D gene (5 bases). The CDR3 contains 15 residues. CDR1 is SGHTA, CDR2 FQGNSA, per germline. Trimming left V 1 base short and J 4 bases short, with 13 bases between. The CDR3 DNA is TGTGCCAGCAGCTTAGGGGGCGTTGGGGGCACTGAAGCTTTCTTT. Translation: CASSLGGVGGTEAFF.

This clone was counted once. The CDR3 coding sequence is TGCGCCAGCAGGCCCCGGACTAGCGGGAGAGGCACCGGGGAGCTGTTTTTT. Translation gives CASRPRTSGRGTGELFF. The rearrangement uses TRBV4-3 and TRBJ2-2, with 13 bases identical to TRBD2. Unmatched junction bases numbered 8, after V lost 6 bases and J lost 4 bases. The CDR3 is 17 amino acids. Germline V CDR1 and CDR2: LGHNA, YSLEER.

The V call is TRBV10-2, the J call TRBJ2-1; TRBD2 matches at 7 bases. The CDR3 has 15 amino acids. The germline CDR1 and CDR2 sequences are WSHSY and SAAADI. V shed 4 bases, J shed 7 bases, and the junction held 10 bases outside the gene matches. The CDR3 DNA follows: TGCGCCAGCAGTGGGGGAGGGCGGGAGAGAAATGAGCAGTTCTTC. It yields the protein CASSGGGRERNEQFF.

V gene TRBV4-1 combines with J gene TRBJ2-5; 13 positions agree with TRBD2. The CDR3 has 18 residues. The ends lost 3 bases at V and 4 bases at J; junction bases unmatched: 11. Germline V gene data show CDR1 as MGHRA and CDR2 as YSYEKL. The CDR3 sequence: CASSQGRTSGRWLETQYF. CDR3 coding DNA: TGCGCCAGCAGCCAGGGCAGGACTAGCGGGAGATGGTTAGAGACCCAGTACTTC.

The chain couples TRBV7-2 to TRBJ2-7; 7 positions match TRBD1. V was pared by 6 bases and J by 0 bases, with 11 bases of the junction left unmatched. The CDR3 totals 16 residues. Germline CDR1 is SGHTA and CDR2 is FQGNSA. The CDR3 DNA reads TGTGCCAGCAGTCTAGGGGGCACTCTGAGCTCCTACGAGCAGTACTTC. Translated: CASSLGGTLSSYEQYF.

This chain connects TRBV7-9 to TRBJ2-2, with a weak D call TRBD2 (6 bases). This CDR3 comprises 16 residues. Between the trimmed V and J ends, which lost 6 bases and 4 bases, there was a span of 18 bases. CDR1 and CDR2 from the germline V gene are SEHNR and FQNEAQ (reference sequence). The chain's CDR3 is CASRLGGVYVTGELFF. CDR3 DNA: TGTGCCAGCAGACTTGGCGGGGTTTACGTCACCGGGGAGCTGTTTTTT.

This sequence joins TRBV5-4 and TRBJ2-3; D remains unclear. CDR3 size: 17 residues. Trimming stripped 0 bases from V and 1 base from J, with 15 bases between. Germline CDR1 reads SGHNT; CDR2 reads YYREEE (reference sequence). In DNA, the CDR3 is TGTGCCAGCAGCTTGGCTGGGGAAGGGTTCTGCACAGATACGCAGTATTTT. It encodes CASSLAGEGFCTDTQYF.

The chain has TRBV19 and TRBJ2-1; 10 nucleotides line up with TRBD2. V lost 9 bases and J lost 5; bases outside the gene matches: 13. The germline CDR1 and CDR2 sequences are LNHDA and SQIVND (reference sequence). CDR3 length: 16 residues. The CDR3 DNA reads TGTGCCAGACCAAGAGTAGCGGGAGGTAGTAACAATGAGCAGTTCTTC. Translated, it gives CARPRVAGGSNNEQFF. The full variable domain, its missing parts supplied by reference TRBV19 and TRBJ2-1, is DGGITQSPKYLFRKEGQNVTLSCEQNLNHDAMYWYRQDPGQGLRLIYYSQIVNDFQKGDIAEGYSVSREKKESFPLTVTSAQKNPTAFYLCARPRVAGGSNNEQFFGPGTRLTVL.